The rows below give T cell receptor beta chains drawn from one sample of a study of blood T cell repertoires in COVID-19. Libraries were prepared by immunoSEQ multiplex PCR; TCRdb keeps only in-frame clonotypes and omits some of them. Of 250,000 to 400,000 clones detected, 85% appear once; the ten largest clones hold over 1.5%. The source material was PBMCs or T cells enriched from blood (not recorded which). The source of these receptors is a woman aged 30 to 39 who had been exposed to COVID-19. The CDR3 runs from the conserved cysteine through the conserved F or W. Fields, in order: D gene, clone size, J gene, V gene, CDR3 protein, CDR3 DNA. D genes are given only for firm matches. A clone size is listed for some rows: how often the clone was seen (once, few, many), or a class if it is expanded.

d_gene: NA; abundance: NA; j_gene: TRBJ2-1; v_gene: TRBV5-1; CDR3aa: CASSPTPGVYNEQFF; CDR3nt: TGCGCCAGCAGCCCGACCCCCGGGGTCTACAATGAGCAGTTCTTC
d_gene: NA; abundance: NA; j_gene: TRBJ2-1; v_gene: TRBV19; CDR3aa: CASARQSSSYNEQFF; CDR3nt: TGTGCCAGTGCTAGACAGAGTAGCTCCTACAATGAGCAGTTCTTC
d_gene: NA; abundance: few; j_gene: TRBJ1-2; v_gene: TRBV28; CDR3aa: CASSPPQDFDGYTF; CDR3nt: TGTGCCAGCAGTCCCCCCCAGGACTTCGATGGCTACACCTTC
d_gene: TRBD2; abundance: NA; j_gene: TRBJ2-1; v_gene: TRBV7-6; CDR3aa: CASSSRASGDYYNEQFF; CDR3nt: TGTGCCAGCAGCTCCCGGGCTAGCGGGGACTACTACAATGAGCAGTTCTTC
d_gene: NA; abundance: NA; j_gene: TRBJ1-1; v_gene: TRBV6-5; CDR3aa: CASSRQYMNTEAFF; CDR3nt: TGTGCCAGCAGTCGACAGTACATGAACACTGAAGCTTTCTTT
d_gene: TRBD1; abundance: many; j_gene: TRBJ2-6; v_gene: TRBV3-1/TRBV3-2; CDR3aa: CASSPRRSGQGVVTGGANVLTF; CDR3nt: TGTGCCAGCAGCCCCAGGCGATCGGGACAGGGGGTCGTAACGGGCGGGGCCAACGTCCTGACTTTC
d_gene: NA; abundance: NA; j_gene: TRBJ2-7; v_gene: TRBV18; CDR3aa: CASSGTEIYEQYF; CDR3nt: TGTGCCAGCTCGGGTACAGAGATCTACGAGCAGTACTTC
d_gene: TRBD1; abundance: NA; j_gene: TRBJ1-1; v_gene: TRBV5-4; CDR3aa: CASSLPGQDFTEAFF; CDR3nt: TGTGCCAGCAGCTTACCGGGACAGGATTTCACTGAAGCTTTCTTT
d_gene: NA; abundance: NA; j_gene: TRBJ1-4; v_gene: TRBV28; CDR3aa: CASSLRAHQLELFF; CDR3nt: TGTGCCAGCAGTCTGAGGGCCCACCAACTGGAACTGTTTTTT
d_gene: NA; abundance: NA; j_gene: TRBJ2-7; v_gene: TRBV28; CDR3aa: CASSFQGIDYEQYF; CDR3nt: TGTGCCAGCAGTTTCCAGGGGATTGACTACGAGCAGTACTTC
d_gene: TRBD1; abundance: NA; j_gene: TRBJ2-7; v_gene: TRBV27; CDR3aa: CASSLRDRGHEQYF; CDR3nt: TGTGCCAGCAGTTTAAGGGACAGGGGGCACGAGCAGTACTTC
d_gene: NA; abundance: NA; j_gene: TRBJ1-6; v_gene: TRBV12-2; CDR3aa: CASRLLGAEALHF; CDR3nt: TGTGCAAGTCGCTTACTTGGGGCAGAGGCCCTCCACTTT
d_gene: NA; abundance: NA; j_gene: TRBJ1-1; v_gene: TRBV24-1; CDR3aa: CATSDLEPGDTEAFF; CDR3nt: TGTGCCACCAGTGATTTGGAGCCGGGGGACACTGAAGCTTTCTTT
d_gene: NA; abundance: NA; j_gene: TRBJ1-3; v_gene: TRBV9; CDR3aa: CATAPGGSPGNTIYF; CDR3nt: TGTGCCACCGCCCCGGGGGGGTCGCCTGGAAACACCATATATTTT
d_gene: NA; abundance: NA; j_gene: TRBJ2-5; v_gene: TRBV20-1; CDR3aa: CSVPRVETQYF; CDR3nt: TGCAGTGTCCCCAGGGTCGAGACCCAGTACTTC
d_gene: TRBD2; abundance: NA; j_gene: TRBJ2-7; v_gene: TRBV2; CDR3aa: CASRRDSGRLESSYEQYF; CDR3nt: TGTGCCAGCAGGAGGGATAGCGGGAGGCTCGAGAGCTCCTACGAGCAGTACTTC
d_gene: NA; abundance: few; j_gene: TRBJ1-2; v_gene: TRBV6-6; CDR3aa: CASSPRTATGGYTF; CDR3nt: TGTGCCAGCAGTCCTAGGACCGCGACGGGGGGCTACACCTTC
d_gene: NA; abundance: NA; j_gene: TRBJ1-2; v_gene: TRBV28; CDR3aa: CASRLLESYTF; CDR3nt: TGTGCCAGTCGCCTTCTAGAGAGCTACACCTTC
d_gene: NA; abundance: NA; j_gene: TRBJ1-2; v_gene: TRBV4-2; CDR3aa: CASSQVGDGYTF; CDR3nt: TGTGCCAGCAGCCAAGTCGGTGATGGCTACACCTTC
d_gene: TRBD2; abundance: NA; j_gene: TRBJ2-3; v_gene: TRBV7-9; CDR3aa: CASSPPLGAGGGDTQYF; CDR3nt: TGTGCCAGCAGCCCTCCATTGGGGGCGGGGGGTGGAGATACGCAGTATTTT
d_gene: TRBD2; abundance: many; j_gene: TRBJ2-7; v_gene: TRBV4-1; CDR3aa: CASSQELAGAGEQYF; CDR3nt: TGCGCCAGCAGCCAAGAACTAGCGGGAGCAGGCGAGCAGTACTTC
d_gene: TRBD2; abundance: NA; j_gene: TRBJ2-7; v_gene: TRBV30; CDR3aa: CAWSVSNSGRSSYEQYF; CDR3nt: TGTGCCTGGAGTGTTTCCAATAGCGGGAGGTCTTCCTACGAGCAGTACTTC
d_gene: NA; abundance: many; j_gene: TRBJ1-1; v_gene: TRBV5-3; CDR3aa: CARSPRSTEAFF; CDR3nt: TGTGCCAGAAGCCCCAGAAGCACTGAAGCTTTCTTT